This paragraph covers one TCR beta chain sequence. Its antigen is not known. These data come from a study of vaccination effects on CD4 cells after COVID-19. Ahead of sequencing, the ViraFEST assay grew antigen-specific CD4+ T cells using viral peptide pools. Scientists isolated CD4+ T cells after a roughly nine-day culture period ended. Absence of prior SARS-CoV-2 infection characterized the vaccine recipients, who showed negative nucleocapsid antibodies. Culturing of some 2 million PBMC per well took place with around 9.4 IU/ml IL-2 and around 10 ug/ml peptides. Findings and limits, study-wide: Clonal contraction was marked in infection- and vaccine-induced clones late after vaccination. Few convalescent patients, and no early post-infection timepoints, were available to the study.

The CDR3 contains 16 residues. V was cut by 0 bases and J by 1 base, with 12 bases left in between. Looked up from germline, CDR1 is LNHNV and CDR2 is YYDKDF (reference sequence). TCRdb's table, derived via immunoSEQ multiplex PCR, lists solely in-frame clones and lacks some. The sample includes 55,000 to 75,000 clones, less than 85% of them seen just once. The V and J genes are TRBV15 and TRBJ2-5; D not resolved. The sequence was obtained from a human donor who received a COVID-19 vaccine. The source was CD4+ T cells from PBMCs cultured with HCoV-NL63 spike peptides, collected before COVID-19 vaccination. The chain's CDR3 is CATSRDSGTVQETQYF. As DNA, the CDR3 is TGTGCCACCAGCAGAGATTCGGGCACCGTCCAAGAGACCCAGTACTTC.